The 17 T cell receptor beta chains in this list originate from one sample, sequenced in a study of cytomegalovirus exposure and HLA in healthy donors. Produced via immunoSEQ multiplex PCR; TCRdb's table is partial and in-frame only. The repertoire consists of tens of thousands of clones, with over 80% occurring once and the leading ten covering less than 3%. The sample was PBMCs. Receptor source: a man aged 30-40 years in good health and CMV-seronegative.

The chain combines TRBV5-1 with TRBJ1-1, with D uncertain. V shed 0 bases and J shed 5 bases, with 5 bases lying between them. Germline V gene lookup returns CDR1 SGHRS and CDR2 YFSETQ. The CDR3 is made up of 12 amino acids. CDR3 DNA sequence: TGCGCCAGCAGCTTGGACGAGACTGAAGCTTTCTTT. Its protein product is CASSLDETEAFF.

The chain links TRBV5-1 to TRBJ1-5, with 8 bases matching TRBD1. The CDR3 contains 15 residues. V was pared by 4 bases and J by 0 bases, with 3 bases of the junction left unmatched. The germline CDR1 and CDR2 sequences are SGHRS and YFSETQ. Here the CDR3 reads CASSEQGGSNQPQHF. The CDR3 nucleotides are TGCGCCAGCAGCGAACAGGGGGGTAGCAATCAGCCCCAGCATTTT.

The chain links TRBV30 to TRBJ1-3; D is unclear. CDR3 length: 12 amino acids. Germline V gene sequence: CDR1 GTSNPN, CDR2 SVGIG (reference sequence). Trimming took 0 bases from V and 4 from J, leaving 4 bases between them. CDR3 DNA: TGTGCCTGGAGTGTTTCAGGAAACACCATATATTTT. Translated, it gives CAWSVSGNTIYF.

There are a few counts of this clone. The chain has TRBV5-1 and TRBJ1-2; TRBD1 matches at 7 bases. CDR1 and CDR2 (germline): SGHRS, YFSETQ. Losses at the gene ends were 2 bases for V and 3 bases for J; bases not matched to a gene: 1. The CDR3 totals 13 residues. Written as DNA, the CDR3 is TGCGCCAGCAGCTTAGGACAGGACTATGGCTACACCTTC. Protein: CASSLGQDYGYTF.

The rearrangement links TRBV29-1 to TRBJ2-7, with D possibly being TRBD1 (6 bases). Germline values: CDR1 SQVTM, CDR2 ANQGSEA. The V end was cut by 4 bases, the J end by 6 bases, with 13 bases between. This CDR3 is 12 amino acids long. This CDR3 is CSVVQGEVEQYF. The CDR3 nucleotides read TGCAGCGTTGTACAGGGAGAGGTCGAGCAGTACTTC.

The chain employs TRBV27 and TRBJ2-2; D not certain. Germline-derived CDR1 and CDR2 are MNHEY and SMNVEV (reference sequence). V gave up 7 bases and J gave up 1 base, with 13 bases separating them. The CDR3 length is 15 residues. CDR3 amino acids: CASKRSRQNTGELFF. The CDR3 DNA reads as TGTGCCAGCAAAAGATCCAGACAGAACACCGGGGAGCTGTTTTTT.

The chain employs TRBV4-1 and TRBJ2-5; 10 positions match TRBD1. Germline CDR1 MGHRA, CDR2 YSYEKL. The CDR3 spans 20 residues. Trimming removed 1 base from V and 1 base from J; junction bases left unmatched: 15. The CDR3 reads CASSQVTLGTGDIVQETQYF. The CDR3 DNA reads as TGCGCCAGCAGCCAAGTAACACTCGGGACAGGGGACATCGTCCAAGAGACCCAGTACTTC.

The chain has TRBV5-6 and TRBJ1-2; unclear D gene. Germline CDR1 is SGHDT and CDR2 is YYEEEE. The CDR3 covers 14 residues. The germline V and J ends were trimmed by 2 bases and 3 bases, with 11 bases remaining between them. CDR3 sequence (DNA): TGTGCCAGCAGCTTAAGTTACCAGGACTATGGCTACACCTTC. As protein: CASSLSYQDYGYTF.

The V and J genes are TRBV9 and TRBJ2-3; D call uncertain. The CDR3 totals 14 residues. Per germline, CDR1 SGDLS and CDR2 YYNGEE. The V end was cut by 2 bases, the J end by 0 bases, with 7 bases between. The CDR3 loop reads CASSVSTSTDTQYF. The CDR3 bases are TGTGCCAGCAGCGTTTCGACTAGCACAGATACGCAGTATTTT.

This clone was observed a few times. The rearrangement joins TRBV4-1 to TRBJ1-5; possibly TRBD1 for D (5 bases). The CDR3 runs 15 residues. Between the trimmed V and J ends, which lost 4 bases and 7 bases, there was a span of 17 bases. Germline CDR1 is MGHRA and CDR2 is YSYEKL. The CDR3 bases are TGCGCCAGCAGCCCCCAGGTTGGGGCTGGGCAGCCCCAGCATTTT. This codes for CASSPQVGAGQPQHF.

V usage is TRBV18 and J usage is TRBJ2-1; 10 nucleotides align to TRBD2. This CDR3 spans 15 amino acids. With V trimmed by 3 bases and J by 4 bases, 3 bases remained unmatched. The germline V gene has CDR1 KGHSH and CDR2 LQKENI. This CDR3 is CASSPGLAEYNEQFF. The CDR3 DNA sequence: TGTGCCAGCTCACCCGGACTAGCGGAATACAATGAGCAGTTCTTC.

The genes are TRBV18 and TRBJ2-3; D perhaps matches TRBD1 (7 bases). Germline loops: CDR1 KGHSH, CDR2 LQKENI. With 3 bases removed from V and 3 bases from J, the gap between germline ends came to 16 bases. The CDR3 is 16 residues long. This CDR3 is CASSPGGGRRTDTQYF. Written as DNA, the CDR3 is TGTGCCAGCTCACCCGGAGGGGGCAGGAGGACAGATACGCAGTATTTT. Full variable domain (rest looked up from reference TRBV18 and TRBJ2-3): NAGVMQNPRHLVRRRGQEARLRCSPMKGHSHVYWYRQLPEEGLKFMVYLQKENIIDESGMPKERFSAEFPKEGPSILRIQQVVRGDSAAYFCASSPGGGRRTDTQYFGPGTRLTVL.

This clone was detected only a few times. V is TRBV28 and J is TRBJ2-1; D remains unclear. V was shortened by 10 bases and J by 3 bases, with 16 bases between the two germline ends. There are 14 residues in the CDR3. CDR1 and CDR2 (germline): MDHEN, SYDVKM. CDR3 residues: CATRGPGGYNEQFF. In nucleotides, the CDR3 is TGTGCCACCCGCGGCCCCGGCGGCTACAATGAGCAGTTCTTC.

The chain has TRBV7-3 and TRBJ2-3; TRBD2 aligns across 8 bases. J was trimmed by 8 bases and V by 5 bases; bases with no gene match: 18. The CDR3 is 17 residues long. Per germline, CDR1 SGHTA and CDR2 FQGTGA. The CDR3 bases are TGTGCCAGCAGCCCCCGGGTGTCGGCGGGAGGAGAGGGTACGCAGTATTTT. It translates to CASSPRVSAGGEGTQYF.

This sequence joins TRBV5-1 and TRBJ1-3, with 7 bases fitting TRBD1. V shed 4 bases and J 4 bases; nucleotides not matched to a gene: 11. The CDR3 runs 16 residues. CDR1 SGHRS and CDR2 YFSETQ come from the germline V gene. The CDR3 DNA reads TGCGCCAGCAGCGCCCATCCGACAGGGTACGGAAACACCATATATTTT. Its protein is CASSAHPTGYGNTIYF.

The gene calls are TRBV4-2 and TRBJ1-4, with 9 bases identical to TRBD1. CDR1 and CDR2 from the germline V gene are LGHNA and YNFKEQ. This CDR3 has 15 amino acids. V shed 3 bases and J 7 bases; nucleotides not matched to a gene: 6. The CDR3 coding sequence is TGTGCCAGCAGCCAGGGACAGGGAGGAGGTGAAAAACTGTTTTTT. Encoded protein: CASSQGQGGGEKLFF.

V usage is TRBV9 and J usage is TRBJ1-1; possibly TRBD1 for D (5 bases). V lost 0 bases, J lost 6 bases, and 18 bases lay in between. CDR3 length: 16 amino acids. CDR1 and CDR2 (germline): SGDLS, YYNGEE. The CDR3 here is CASSVAPHLDTSEAFF. CDR3 coding DNA: TGTGCCAGCAGCGTAGCCCCTCACCTGGACACTTCTGAAGCTTTCTTT. Together with reference TRBV9 and TRBJ1-1, the CDR3 gives the full variable domain: DSGVTQTPKHLITATGQRVTLRCSPRSGDLSVYWYQQSLDQGLQFLIQYYNGEERAKGNILERFSAQQFPDLHSELNLSSLELGDSALYFCASSVAPHLDTSEAFFGQGTRLTVV.